The 10 T cell receptor beta chains given below trace back to one sample, sequenced in a study of cytomegalovirus exposure and HLA in healthy donors. Both 60 Vbeta primers and 13 Jbeta primers went into the PCR. Profiling relied on immunoSEQ multiplex PCR, and the TCRdb table lists in-frame clones only, not all of them. The sample has over 150,000 clones, about 84% seen once; the top ten hold 4.8%. Sequenced sample: PBMCs. These receptors came from a man aged 18 to 30 in good health and CMV-seronegative.

This chain joins TRBV2 and TRBJ1-1; TRBD1 agrees at 7 bases. This CDR3 is built from 14 residues. With V trimmed by 9 bases and J by 0 bases, 7 bases remained unmatched. Germline values: CDR1 SNHLY, CDR2 FYNNEI. CDR3 sequence reads: CASRDRVLNTEAFF. CDR3 nucleotides: TGTGCCAGTAGGGACAGAGTTTTGAACACTGAAGCTTTCTTT. The whole variable domain, remainder taken from reference TRBV2 and TRBJ1-1, is EPEVTQTPSHQVTQMGQEVILRCVPISNHLYFYWYRQILGQKVEFLVSFYNNEISEKSEIFDDQFSVERPDGSNFTLKIRSTKLEDSAMYFCASRDRVLNTEAFFGQGTRLTVV.

V and J are TRBV6-1 and TRBJ2-7; possible D gene TRBD1, 6 bases. CDR1 is MNHNS and CDR2 is SASEGT in the germline V gene. The V end lost 3 bases, the J end lost 5 bases, and 17 bases lay between the germline ends. The CDR3 is 15 residues long. The CDR3 reads CASSEVRGPRDEQYF. In nucleotides, the CDR3 is TGTGCCAGCAGTGAGGTCAGGGGCCCACGAGACGAGCAGTACTTC.

The chain carries TRBV11-1 and TRBJ2-7; perhaps TRBD1 as D (5 bases). CDR3 length: 15 amino acids. The germline V gene encodes CDR1 SGHAT and CDR2 FQDESV (reference sequence). The V end lost 2 bases, the J end lost 0 bases, and 11 bases lay between the germline ends. CDR3 in DNA: TGTGCCAGCAGCTTATCGGACAAGAGCTCCTACGAGCAGTACTTC. Amino acid sequence: CASSLSDKSSYEQYF.

The chain links TRBV19 to TRBJ1-5, with TRBD1 identical over 7 bases. The germline V gene has CDR1 LNHDA and CDR2 SQIVND (reference sequence). Trimming removed 5 bases from V and 0 bases from J; junction bases left unmatched: 7. The CDR3 runs to 16 residues. CDR3 nucleotides: TGTGCCAGTAGTTCTACAGGGGCCAATAGCAATCAGCCCCAGCATTTT. It is translated as CASSSTGANSNQPQHF.

V and J are TRBV5-4 and TRBJ2-1, with D uncertain. The CDR3 spans 15 residues. Per the germline V gene, CDR1 is SGHNT and CDR2 is YYREEE (reference sequence). V dropped 0 bases and J dropped 3 bases, with 10 bases sitting between them. The CDR3 bases are TGTGCCAGCAGCTTGGAGGCGCGGAGCTACAATGAGCAGTTCTTC. It translates to CASSLEARSYNEQFF.

This chain uses TRBV13 with TRBJ2-3; no clear D gene. The CDR3 is made up of 12 amino acids. V was trimmed by 5 bases and J by 2 bases, leaving 5 bases between them. The germline V gene encodes CDR1 PRHDT and CDR2 FYEKMQ (reference sequence). In nucleotides, the CDR3 is TGTGCCAGCAGCATCCTCACAGATACGCAGTATTTT. This sequence encodes CASSILTDTQYF.

The rearrangement uses TRBV9 and TRBJ2-5, with a tentative D call TRBD2 (5 bases). The V and J ends lost 2 bases and 5 bases respectively, with 13 bases between them. Germline CDR1 SGDLS, CDR2 YYNGEE. The CDR3 is 14 residues long. CDR3 in DNA: TGTGCCAGCAGCGTTGGCGGGCGTAAGGAGACCCAGTACTTC. Amino acids: CASSVGGRKETQYF.

The chain links TRBV18 to TRBJ2-7; D gene unclear. CDR1 and CDR2 from the germline V gene are KGHSH and LQKENI. Trimming pared 3 bases from V and 5 bases from J, leaving 5 bases between. CDR3 size: 11 residues. The chain's CDR3 is CASSPLHEQYF. For the CDR3, the DNA is TGTGCCAGCTCACCTCTCCACGAGCAGTACTTC.

This chain links TRBV11-3 with TRBJ2-2; 13 positions agree with TRBD2. The germline V gene has CDR1 SGHNT and CDR2 YENEEA. The CDR3 sequence is 18 residues long. The V and J ends lost 5 bases and 4 bases, in that order; junction bases with no gene match: 10. The CDR3 sequence is CASSRGLAGVYGTGELFF. The CDR3 DNA reads TGTGCCAGCAGCCGAGGACTAGCGGGAGTGTATGGCACCGGGGAGCTGTTTTTT.

This sequence joins TRBV27 and TRBJ2-7; 10 positions match TRBD2. This CDR3 has 14 residues. Germline lookup yields CDR1 MNHEY and CDR2 SMNVEV (reference sequence). Trimming cost V 4 bases and J 3 bases; bases outside gene matches: 3. The CDR3 sequence is CASSSGTSVYEQYF. The DNA for the CDR3 is TGTGCCAGCAGTTCCGGGACTAGCGTCTACGAGCAGTACTTC.